Below are 13 T cell receptor beta chains sequenced from a single sample in a study of blood T cell repertoires in COVID-19. Only in-frame clones appear in the TCRdb table, and some are missing; sequencing was by immunoSEQ multiplex PCR. The sample lists 160,000 or so clones; roughly 80% were seen once. Sample: peripheral blood. Receptors were obtained from a woman of 80 years or more with acute or convalescent COVID-19.

The chain has TRBV5-1 and TRBJ2-7; 7 nucleotides align to TRBD2. After removal of 6 bases from V and 2 bases from J, the junction contained 5 bases not matched to a gene. There are 13 residues in the CDR3. Germline CDR1 is SGHRS and CDR2 is YFSETQ. CDR3 residues: CASKVAGAYEQYF. The CDR3 DNA is TGCGCCAGCAAAGTCGCGGGAGCCTACGAGCAGTACTTC.

The sample holds many counts of this clone. This sample includes further DNA sequences coding for the same CDR3. The chain joins TRBV7-9 to TRBJ1-3; 7 nucleotides match TRBD1. The CDR3 loop spans 14 amino acids. J was trimmed by 2 bases and V by 5 bases; bases with no gene match: 3. CDR1 is SEHNR, CDR2 FQNEAQ, per germline (reference sequence). In DNA, the CDR3 is TGTGCCAGCAGCCTCGGACAGGCTGGAAACACCATATATTTT. Translated: CASSLGQAGNTIYF.

The chain links TRBV5-1 to TRBJ1-6; 11 bases are a match to TRBD1. J was trimmed by 10 bases and V by 0 bases; bases with no gene match: 3. The CDR3 is made up of 15 amino acids. Germline CDR1 is SGHRS and CDR2 is YFSETQ. Here the CDR3 DNA reads TGCGCCAGCAGCTTGGAGGGACAGGGGGAATCACCCCTCCACTTT. This translates into CASSLEGQGESPLHF.

The chain combines TRBV5-6 with TRBJ1-6; perhaps TRBD1 as D (5 bases). Deletions cut 4 bases from V and 10 bases from J, with 24 bases between. From germline, CDR1 is SGHDT and CDR2 YYEEEE. The CDR3 runs to 17 residues. CDR3 region: CASSPGSVFYGSSPLHF. In DNA form, the CDR3 reads TGTGCCAGCAGCCCAGGGTCCGTGTTTTATGGCTCATCACCCCTCCACTTT.

V and J are TRBV9 and TRBJ2-2; 11 nucleotides agree with TRBD2. The CDR3 is made up of 16 amino acids. CDR1 is SGDLS and CDR2 is YYNGEE in the germline V gene. V was pared by 0 bases and J by 6 bases, with 4 bases of the junction left unmatched. CDR3 amino acids: CASSVGLAGGPGELFF. The CDR3 nucleotides are TGTGCCAGCAGCGTAGGGCTAGCGGGAGGTCCCGGGGAGCTGTTTTTT.

This rearrangement joins TRBV6-1 to TRBJ1-2; no clear D. Germline values: CDR1 MNHNS, CDR2 SASEGT. The ends were cut back, 1 base at V and 5 bases at J, with 14 bases in the middle. The CDR3 runs to 15 residues. The CDR3 is CASSEEASVWYGYTF. CDR3 DNA sequence: TGTGCCAGCAGTGAAGAGGCCAGCGTCTGGTATGGCTACACCTTC.

The chain recombines TRBV21-1 with TRBJ1-2; the table names TRBD1, a call not compared with the DNA. TRBV21-1 counts as a pseudogene. The CDR3 length is 17 residues. This chain's CDR3 is CASSRDPGTGDSYGYTF. The CDR3 DNA follows: TGTGCCAGCAGCAGGGACCCCGGGACAGGAGATTCCTATGGCTACACCTTC.

The chain joins TRBV10-3 to TRBJ2-5, with a possible D match to TRBD2 (6 bases). The V end was cut by 0 bases, the J end by 9 bases, with 11 bases between. In germline, CDR1 is ENHRY, CDR2 SYGVKD. The CDR3 sequence is 13 residues long. This CDR3 reads CAISESSPGAQYF. CDR3 coding DNA: TGTGCCATCAGTGAGTCATCCCCGGGGGCCCAGTACTTC.

This clone was picked up one time. The J gene is TRBJ2-3, the V gene TRBV11-3; 11 bases match TRBD2. V was clipped by 3 bases and J by 4 bases; unmatched bases: 3. Per the germline V gene, CDR1 is SGHNT and CDR2 is YENEEA. The CDR3 totals 15 residues. The CDR3 protein is CASSLGLAVADTQYF. Written as DNA, the CDR3 is TGTGCCAGCAGCTTGGGACTAGCGGTGGCAGATACGCAGTATTTT.

This chain uses TRBV23-1 with TRBJ1-3; 9 bases line up with TRBD1. TRBV23-1 is treated as an ORF (open reading frame) with a function not yet certain. The CDR3 loop spans 19 amino acids. V dropped 1 base and J dropped 4; count of bases not matched to a gene: 14. DNA of the CDR3: TGCGCCAGCAGTCAATGGAGGGGACAGGGCGTAGGGAGCGGAAACACCATATATTTT. Amino acids: CASSQWRGQGVGSGNTIYF.

The gene calls are TRBV3-1 (or the pseudogene TRBV3-2) and TRBJ2-1; TRBD2 agrees at 11 bases. The V gene end was trimmed by 0 bases and the J gene end by 2 bases; junction bases not matched to a gene: 9. The CDR3 is 19 amino acids. Germline V gives CDR1 LGHDT, CDR2 YNNKEL (reference sequence). The CDR3 DNA follows: TGTGCCAGCAGCCAAGATCTCATGGGACTAGCGGAAACCTACAATGAGCAGTTCTTC. It yields the protein CASSQDLMGLAETYNEQFF.

V is TRBV23-1 and J is TRBJ2-7; TRBD1 matches 7 bases. TRBV23-1 is given ORF status, its function remaining uncertain. CDR3 length: 16 amino acids. V lost 5 bases and J lost 3; bases outside the gene matches: 13. CDR3 residues: CASSNPPGQRYYEQYF. The CDR3 bases are TGCGCCAGCAGTAATCCGCCGGGACAGCGATACTACGAGCAGTACTTC.

This clone was seen a single time. This chain joins TRBV19 and TRBJ2-7, with D maybe TRBD1 (6 bases). Trimming took 8 bases from V and 0 from J, leaving 11 bases between them. Germline CDR1 and CDR2: LNHDA and SQIVND (reference sequence). The CDR3 covers 13 residues. CDR3 in amino acids: CASSDRYSYEQYF. DNA for the CDR3: TGTGCCAGTTCCGACAGGTACTCCTACGAGCAGTACTTC. The variable domain in full, completed from reference TRBV19 and TRBJ2-7, reads DGGITQSPKYLFRKEGQNVTLSCEQNLNHDAMYWYRQDPGQGLRLIYYSQIVNDFQKGDIAEGYSVSREKKESFPLTVTSAQKNPTAFYLCASSDRYSYEQYFGPGTRLTVT.